The 9 T cell receptor beta chains below all came from one sample that was sequenced in a study of cytomegalovirus exposure and HLA in healthy donors. Amplification used 60 Vbeta primers and 13 Jbeta primers. Measured with immunoSEQ multiplex PCR; TCRdb has only the in-frame clones, and not every one. This table holds about 240,000 clones, about four fifths found once. Material: PBMCs. All receptors come from a woman aged 40 to 50 in good health and CMV-seropositive.

The chain's CDR3 is CASSLDRGGQSYEQYF. CDR3 DNA: TGTGCCAGCAGCTTAGATCGCGGGGGGCAGTCCTACGAGCAGTACTTC. The chain uses TRBV7-2 and TRBJ2-7; 8 bases are a match to TRBD2. The V and J ends lost 1 base and 1 base, in that order; junction bases with no gene match: 6. There are 16 residues in the CDR3. Germline loops: CDR1 SGHTA, CDR2 FQGNSA.

The V call is TRBV11-2, the J call TRBJ2-1; TRBD2 aligns across 11 bases. Germline V gives CDR1 SGHAT, CDR2 FQNNGV. CDR3 length equals 15 residues. Germline trimming cut 5 bases from V and 4 bases from J; bases unmatched to any gene: 4. This CDR3 reads CASSIIAGGYNEQFF. In nucleotides, the CDR3 is TGTGCCAGCAGCATCATAGCGGGGGGGTACAATGAGCAGTTCTTC. The full variable domain, in which reference TRBV11-2 and TRBJ2-1 provide the parts outside the CDR3, is EAGVAQSPRYKIIEKRQSVAFWCNPISGHATLYWYQQILGQGPKLLIQFQNNGVVDDSQLPKDRFSAERLKGVDSTLKIQPAKLEDSAVYLCASSIIAGGYNEQFFGPGTRLTVL.

J is TRBJ2-7 and V is TRBV10-3; 9 bases map to TRBD1. The CDR3 is 15 amino acids. The V gene end was trimmed by 6 bases and the J gene end by 3 bases; junction bases not matched to a gene: 9. Per germline, CDR1 ENHRY and CDR2 SYGVKD. The CDR3 spells CAIRAGQGANYEQYF. The CDR3 DNA sequence: TGTGCCATCAGAGCGGGACAGGGAGCAAACTACGAGCAGTACTTC.

The rearrangement uses TRBV27 and TRBJ1-2, with 9 bases lining up with TRBD1. CDR1 MNHEY and CDR2 SMNVEV come from the germline V gene (reference sequence). V lost 5 bases and J lost 4; bases outside the gene matches: 11. CDR3 length equals 16 residues. CDR3 nucleotides: TGTGCCAGCAGTCCGCTACAGGGGGCGGGGGCCTATGGCTACACCTTC. Encoded protein: CASSPLQGAGAYGYTF.

This clone was observed a handful of times. The rearrangement joins TRBV2 to TRBJ1-4; 8 nucleotides line up with TRBD1. Trimming took 7 bases from V and 7 from J; bases not matched to a gene: 8. Germline loops: CDR1 SNHLY, CDR2 FYNNEI. The CDR3 covers 14 residues. CDR3: CASTSDRGGEKLFF. CDR3 DNA: TGTGCCAGCACCTCTGACAGGGGAGGTGAAAAACTGTTTTTT.

This clone came up a few times. The chain recombines TRBV7-2 with TRBJ1-3, with D possibly matching TRBD1 (6 bases). The CDR3 totals 15 residues. CDR1 is SGHTA, CDR2 FQGNSA, per germline. Trimming took off 3 bases at V and 1 base at J, with 10 bases between the two ends. CDR3 region: CASSFTRGSGNTIYF. DNA for the CDR3: TGTGCCAGCAGCTTCACCAGGGGTTCTGGAAACACCATATATTTT.

J is TRBJ2-6 and V is TRBV9; possibly TRBD2 for D (7 bases). V was shortened by 4 bases and J by 2 bases, with 19 bases between the two germline ends. The CDR3 is 18 residues long. CDR1 is SGDLS and CDR2 is YYNGEE in the germline V gene. CDR3 amino acids: CASSHLQRGGPGANVLTF. The CDR3 nucleotides read TGTGCCAGCAGCCACCTACAGAGGGGGGGGCCTGGGGCCAACGTCCTGACTTTC.

V usage is TRBV6-1 and J usage is TRBJ2-3; 10 nucleotides line up with TRBD2. The V and J ends lost 9 bases and 4 bases, in that order; junction bases with no gene match: 7. Germline assignment: CDR1 MNHNS and CDR2 SASEGT. The length of the CDR3 is 14 residues. The CDR3 DNA sequence: TGTGCCAGTCTAGCGGGGGCCAGGTCAGATACGCAGTATTTT. Translation: CASLAGARSDTQYF.

The genes are TRBV27 and TRBJ2-3; D not resolved. Germline-derived CDR1 and CDR2 are MNHEY and SMNVEV (reference sequence). V shed 6 bases and J shed 1 base, with 8 bases lying between them. This CDR3 is 13 amino acids long. The DNA of the CDR3 is TGTGCCAGCAGAGAGCTGGGCACAGATACGCAGTATTTT. It codes for CASRELGTDTQYF.